This T cell receptor (beta chain) was sequenced during a study of PD-1 blockade in classical Hodgkin lymphoma. Background on the study: Patients were infused with nivolumab 3 mg/kg every 2 weeks.

TCRdb's copy holds only in-frame clones and misses some; the assay was immunoSEQ multiplex PCR. The sample has almost 85,000 clones, around 86% seen once. CDR3 length equals 15 residues. Trimming cost V 2 bases and J 0 bases, with 11 bases left between them. Germline values: CDR1 SGHAT, CDR2 FQNNGV. Each and every patient relapsed after autologous stem cell transplantation, and patients got differing brentuximab vedotin exposure. The origin of this receptor is a human donor with classical Hodgkin lymphoma. The J gene is TRBJ2-7, the V gene TRBV11-2; no firm D call. This specimen consisted of peripheral blood mononuclear cells (PBMCs), obtained at baseline. This chain's CDR3 is CASSLSLVGSYEQYF. The CDR3 DNA is TGTGCCAGCAGCTTAAGCTTGGTCGGCTCCTACGAGCAGTACTTC.